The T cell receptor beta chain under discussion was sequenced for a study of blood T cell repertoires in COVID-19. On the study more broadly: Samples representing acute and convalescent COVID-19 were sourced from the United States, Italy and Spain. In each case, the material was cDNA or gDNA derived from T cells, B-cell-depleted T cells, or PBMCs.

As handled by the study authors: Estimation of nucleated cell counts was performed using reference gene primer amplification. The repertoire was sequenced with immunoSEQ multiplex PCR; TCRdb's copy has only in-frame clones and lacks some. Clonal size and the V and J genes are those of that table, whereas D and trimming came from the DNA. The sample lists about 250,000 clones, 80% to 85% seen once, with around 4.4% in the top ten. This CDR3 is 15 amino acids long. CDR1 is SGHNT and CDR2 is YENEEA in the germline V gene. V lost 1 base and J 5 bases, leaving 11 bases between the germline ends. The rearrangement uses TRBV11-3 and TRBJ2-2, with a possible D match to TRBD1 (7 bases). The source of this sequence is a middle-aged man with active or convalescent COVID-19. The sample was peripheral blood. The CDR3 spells CASSLGSGGTGELFF. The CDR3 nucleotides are TGTGCCAGCAGCTTAGGATCAGGGGGGACCGGGGAGCTGTTTTTT.